Listed below are T cell receptor beta chains from one sample, sequenced in a study of T cell changes during pregnancy in multiple sclerosis. Profiled with immunoSEQ multiplex PCR; TCRdb holds only in-frame clones, not every one. The data contain over 30,000 clones, approximately 92% of them seen just once; the ten biggest clones take up about 1.3%. The sample consisted of PBMCs (not recorded whether the cells were cultured). Receptor source: a female donor with multiple sclerosis, enrolled in a pregnancy study. Both conserved end residues are part of each CDR3. The D gene is left open where the match is weak. Clone size is given for some rows only: seen once, a few or many times, or a class if the clone is expanded.

CDR3nt | CDR3aa | v_gene | d_gene | j_gene | abundance
TGCGCCAGCAGCTTGTTGTGGGGGACTGAAGCTTTCTTT | CASSLLWGTEAFF | TRBV5-1 | NA | TRBJ1-1 | NA
TGTGCCAGCAGCTTACAGGTAGCGGGAGCTCCCTACGAGCAGTACTTC | CASSLQVAGAPYEQYF | TRBV7-6 | TRBD2 | TRBJ2-7 | once
TGTGCCAGCAGCTTTTCTAGCGGAGCCGGGGAGCTGTTTTTT | CASSFSSGAGELFF | TRBV7-3 | TRBD2 | TRBJ2-2 | NA
TGTGCCAGCAGCTTAAGGGGACTCGCACCGACCGGGGAGCTGTTTTTT | CASSLRGLAPTGELFF | TRBV7-9 | NA | TRBJ2-2 | NA
TGTGCCAGTACCCCCCGGGCACAGGGGAGCGAAAAACTGTTTTTT | CASTPRAQGSEKLFF | TRBV19 | TRBD1 | TRBJ1-4 | NA
TGTGCCAGCAGAACCCGGGACAGGGGCACAGATACGCAGTATTTT | CASRTRDRGTDTQYF | TRBV28 | TRBD1 | TRBJ2-3 | NA
TGCGCCAGCAGCCAAGTTGCGGGGACACCCTCCTACGAGCAGTACTTC | CASSQVAGTPSYEQYF | TRBV4-3 | NA | TRBJ2-7 | NA
TGTGCCAGCAGCTGGACAGTTTACACCGGGGAGCTGTTTTTT | CASSWTVYTGELFF | TRBV5-5 | NA | TRBJ2-2 | NA
TGTGCCAGCCGTGGCGGGGAAGGGGCTAGCACAGATACGCAGTATTTT | CASRGGEGASTDTQYF | TRBV6-1 | NA | TRBJ2-3 | few
TGCGCCAGCAGCTTGAGACAGGGTAATGAGCAGTTCTTC | CASSLRQGNEQFF | TRBV5-1 | TRBD1 | TRBJ2-1 | NA
TGTGCCAGCAGTGACTCGGCGGGAAGCACAGATACGCAGTATTTT | CASSDSAGSTDTQYF | TRBV6-4 | NA | TRBJ2-3 | NA
TGTGCCAGCAGTAGACGGGAGGGTAATCAGCCCCAGCATTTT | CASSRREGNQPQHF | TRBV6-5 | NA | TRBJ1-5 | NA
TGTGCCAGCAGGATGGGACTATACTCCTACGAGCAGTACTTC | CASRMGLYSYEQYF | TRBV28 | TRBD2 | TRBJ2-7 | NA
TGTGCCAGCAGCCAAGCGGAGGGGGCTCGGGGCTACACCTTC | CASSQAEGARGYTF | TRBV7-9 | TRBD1 | TRBJ1-2 | NA
TGTGCCAGTAGTCCGCTGAGGGGGAACACCGGGGAGCTGTTTTTT | CASSPLRGNTGELFF | TRBV19 | NA | TRBJ2-2 | NA
TGTGCCAGCAGCGTCCCCCCCGACAGACCTAACTATGGCTACACCTTC | CASSVPPDRPNYGYTF | TRBV28 | NA | TRBJ1-2 | NA
TGTGCCAGTCGACCGGAGTACCAAGAGACCCAGTACTTC | CASRPEYQETQYF | TRBV19 | NA | TRBJ2-5 | NA
TGTGCCAGCAGCCAAGATCGCGAGGACTACGAGCAGTACTTC | CASSQDREDYEQYF | TRBV4-2 | NA | TRBJ2-7 | NA
TGTGCCAGCACCAGACAGGGGAGCTACGAGCAGTACTTC | CASTRQGSYEQYF | TRBV25-1 | TRBD1 | TRBJ2-7 | NA
TGTGCCAGCAGCAAAGTCAGGGGGCGGAGTGAAAAACTGTTTTTT | CASSKVRGRSEKLFF | TRBV21-1 | NA | TRBJ1-4 | NA
TGTGCCAGCAGTCCACTAGCGGGTACAACCGGGGAGCTGTTTTTT | CASSPLAGTTGELFF | TRBV6-4 | TRBD2 | TRBJ2-2 | NA
TGTGCCAGCTCACCGCGGCTCCGACAGGAAGCTTTCTTT | CASSPRLRQEAFF | TRBV18 | NA | TRBJ1-1 | NA
TGTGCCAGCAGCTTGAGGGGACAGGGTAACTACGAGCAGTACTTC | CASSLRGQGNYEQYF | TRBV5-4 | TRBD1 | TRBJ2-7 | NA
TGTGCCTTTCACGGGGCGGGAGGACTCCAAGAGACCCAGTACTTC | CAFHGAGGLQETQYF | TRBV30 | TRBD2 | TRBJ2-5 | NA
TGTGCCACCGAGGGACTAGCGGGAGCCGATACGCAGTATTTT | CATEGLAGADTQYF | TRBV10-3 | TRBD2 | TRBJ2-3 | NA
TGTGCCAGCAGTCGGGACAGGGAATCCTATAATGAGCAGTTCTTC | CASSRDRESYNEQFF | TRBV6-4 | TRBD1 | TRBJ2-1 | NA
TGTGCCAGCTCACCAGCGGGAGGGCCAGGGGAGCAGTACTTC | CASSPAGGPGEQYF | TRBV18 | TRBD2 | TRBJ2-7 | NA
TGCGCCAGCAGCCAACACGGGGATCCGGGGAACACCGGGGAGCTGTTTTTT | CASSQHGDPGNTGELFF | TRBV4-3 | NA | TRBJ2-2 | NA
TGTGCCAGCAGTTCCAGACTAGCGGTGAACACCGGGGAGCTGTTTTTT | CASSSRLAVNTGELFF | TRBV27 | TRBD2 | TRBJ2-2 | NA
TGTGCCAGCAGCTCTAATCCATTGTACGAGCAGTACTTC | CASSSNPLYEQYF | TRBV27 | NA | TRBJ2-7 | NA
TGCGCCAGCAGCCCGGGCGGATCAAGCTCCTACGAGCAGTACTTC | CASSPGGSSSYEQYF | TRBV10-1 | NA | TRBJ2-7 | NA
TGTGCCAGCATCAGATCGGGCTCCTACGAGCAGTACTTC | CASIRSGSYEQYF | TRBV2 | NA | TRBJ2-7 | NA
TGCGCCAGCAGCTTGGGGCCAGGGGGGTCCTACGAGCAGTACTTC | CASSLGPGGSYEQYF | TRBV5-1 | NA | TRBJ2-7 | NA
TGTGCCAGCCGACCCCGGACAGGGGGCTACGAGCAGTACTTC | CASRPRTGGYEQYF | TRBV11-2 | TRBD1 | TRBJ2-7 | NA
TGTGCCAGCTCACCGGGGCCGAACACTGAAGCTTTCTTT | CASSPGPNTEAFF | TRBV18 | NA | TRBJ1-1 | NA
TGTGCCAGCAGTTTATCCAACGGATCCTACGAGCAGTACTTC | CASSLSNGSYEQYF | TRBV27 | NA | TRBJ2-7 | NA
TGTGCCAGTAGACGCGGGCCTTATAGCAATCAGCCCCAGCATTTT | CASRRGPYSNQPQHF | TRBV19 | NA | TRBJ1-5 | NA
TGTGCCAGCAGCCACGTCTCCGCCCCCTACGAGCAGTACTTC | CASSHVSAPYEQYF | TRBV5-5 | NA | TRBJ2-7 | NA
TGTGCCAGCAGCCACGGACAGGGGTTCTCTGGGGCCAACGTCCTGACTTTC | CASSHGQGFSGANVLTF | TRBV14 | TRBD1 | TRBJ2-6 | NA
TGTGCCAGCAGCTTCGAGTACAATGAGCAGTTCTTC | CASSFEYNEQFF | TRBV5-6 | NA | TRBJ2-1 | NA
TGCGCCAGCAGCTTGGACAGCTATGGCTACACCTTC | CASSLDSYGYTF | TRBV5-1 | NA | TRBJ1-2 | NA
TGCGCCAGCAGTGAGTGGCCGGGAGGGCCCCACAATGAGCAGTTCTTC | CASSEWPGGPHNEQFF | TRBV10-1 | TRBD2 | TRBJ2-1 | NA
TGTGCCAGCAGCCCCCGACAGTTTCTTGGAAACACCATATATTTT | CASSPRQFLGNTIYF | TRBV5-6 | NA | TRBJ1-3 | NA
TGTGCCAGCAGCGCTCGGACAGGCCTGGGAGAGACCCAGTACTTC | CASSARTGLGETQYF | TRBV9 | TRBD1 | TRBJ2-5 | NA
TGTGCCAGCAGCTCTTACGCGGGAGGGGAGACCCAGTACTTC | CASSSYAGGETQYF | TRBV11-3 | TRBD2 | TRBJ2-5 | NA
TGTGCCAGCAGTCGACTAGCGGGAGGGGGAGAGACCCAGTACTTC | CASSRLAGGGETQYF | TRBV6-5 | TRBD2 | TRBJ2-5 | NA
TGTGCCTGGAGTGCCCTGACGGGGACCTATGGCTACACCTTC | CAWSALTGTYGYTF | TRBV30 | NA | TRBJ1-2 | NA
TGTGCCAGCAGTAAAGATATGAACACCGGGGAGCTGTTTTTT | CASSKDMNTGELFF | TRBV6-4 | NA | TRBJ2-2 | NA
TGTGCCAGCAGTTTAATCGACAGGGAGTACGAGCAGTACTTC | CASSLIDREYEQYF | TRBV27 | TRBD1 | TRBJ2-7 | NA
TGCGCCAGCAGCCAAGAAGACAGGAACACTGAAGCTTTCTTT | CASSQEDRNTEAFF | TRBV4-3 | NA | TRBJ1-1 | once